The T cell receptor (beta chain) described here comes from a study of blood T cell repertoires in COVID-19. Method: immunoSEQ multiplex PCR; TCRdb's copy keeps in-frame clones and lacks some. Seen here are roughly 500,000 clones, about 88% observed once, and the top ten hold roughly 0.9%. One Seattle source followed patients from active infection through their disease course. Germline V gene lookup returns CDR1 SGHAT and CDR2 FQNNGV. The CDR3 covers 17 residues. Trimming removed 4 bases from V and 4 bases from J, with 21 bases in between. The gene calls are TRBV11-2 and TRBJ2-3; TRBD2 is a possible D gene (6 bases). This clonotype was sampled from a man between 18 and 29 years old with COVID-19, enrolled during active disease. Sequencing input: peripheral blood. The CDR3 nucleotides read TGTGCCAGCAGCTGGGGGAGGTTTACCATTGGGGCAGATACGCAGTATTTT. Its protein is CASSWGRFTIGADTQYF.